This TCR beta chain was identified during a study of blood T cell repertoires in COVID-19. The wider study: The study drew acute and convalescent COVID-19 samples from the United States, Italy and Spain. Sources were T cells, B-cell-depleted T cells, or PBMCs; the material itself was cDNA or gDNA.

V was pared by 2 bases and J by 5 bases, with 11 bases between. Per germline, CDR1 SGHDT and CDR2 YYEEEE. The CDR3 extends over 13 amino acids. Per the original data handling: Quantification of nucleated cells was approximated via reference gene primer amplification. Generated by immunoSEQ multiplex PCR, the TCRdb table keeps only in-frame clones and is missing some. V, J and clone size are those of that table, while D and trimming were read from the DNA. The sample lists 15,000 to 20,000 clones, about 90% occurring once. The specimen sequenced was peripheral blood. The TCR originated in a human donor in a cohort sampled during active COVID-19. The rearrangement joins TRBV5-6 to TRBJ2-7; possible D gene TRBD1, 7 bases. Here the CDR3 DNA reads TGTGCCAGCAGCTTCGGAGGGGGCAACGAGCAGTACTTC. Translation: CASSFGGGNEQYF.